The 14 T cell receptor beta chains given below trace back to one sample, sequenced in a study of T cell repertoires in cytomegalovirus infection. TCRdb passed the reads through MiXCR, listing each CDR3 protein once. The repertoire consists of hundreds of thousands of distinct CDR3 sequences, with 20% to 25% occurring once and the leading ten covering 15% to 20%. Sequenced material: CD8+ T cells from PBMCs. The receptor set was obtained from a human donor in good health (CMV status not recorded). Some clones in this sample may be carry-over from other donors' samples.

CDR3 region: CASSLVTGGFPPLHF. The CDR3 DNA reads as TGTGCCAGCAGCTTAGTGACAGGGGGGTTTCCACCCCTCCACTTT. This rearrangement joins TRBV7-8 to TRBJ1-6; 9 bases agree with TRBD1. Germline V lookup: CDR1 SGHVS, CDR2 FQNEAQ. The V and J ends lost 1 base and 11 bases, in that order; junction bases with no gene match: 6. This CDR3 contains 15 residues.

The V gene is TRBV10-3, the J gene TRBJ1-2; a weak D match, TRBD1 (6 bases). The germline V gene has CDR1 ENHRY and CDR2 SYGVKD. Trimming left V 7 bases short and J 6 bases short, with 15 bases between. CDR3 length: 13 amino acids. The DNA for the CDR3 is TGTGCCATCACCGGGGGCAGAGAGGATGGCTACACCTTC. This encodes CAITGGREDGYTF.

This clonotype has a count of ten or more. The chain joins TRBV7-6 to TRBJ2-7, with 10 bases aligning to TRBD1. The CDR3 covers 14 residues. CDR1 is SGHVS and CDR2 is FNYEAQ in the germline V gene. V lost 2 bases and J lost 5; bases outside the gene matches: 3. Here the CDR3 reads CASSLRDRGHEQYF. The CDR3 region has the DNA TGTGCCAGCAGCTTAAGGGACAGGGGCCACGAGCAGTACTTC.

The gene calls are TRBV5-1 and TRBJ2-2, with 8 bases that match TRBD1. CDR3 length: 15 amino acids. Germline V gives CDR1 SGHRS, CDR2 YFSETQ. Trimming removed 4 bases from V and 4 bases from J; junction bases left unmatched: 6. CDR3 coding DNA: TGCGCCAGCAGCGTAGGACAGGGCCCCACCGGGGAGCTGTTTTTT. This encodes CASSVGQGPTGELFF.

The CDR3: CASSLSRQNEQFF. CDR3 sequence (DNA): TGTGCCAGCAGTTTATCACGCCAGAATGAGCAGTTCTTC. The rearrangement joins TRBV27 to TRBJ2-1; D is uncertain. This CDR3 is 13 amino acids long. The germline CDR1 and CDR2 sequences are MNHEY and SMNVEV (reference sequence). Trimming removed 0 bases from V and 7 bases from J, with 7 bases in between.

With regard to this clonotype: A junction boundary mismatches the germline segment, possibly from a read error. The chain recombines TRBV19 with TRBJ1-1, with 8 positions matching TRBD1. The CDR3 loop spans 13 amino acids. Germline CDR1 is LNHDA and CDR2 is SQIVND (reference sequence). For the CDR3, the DNA is TGTGCCAGTAGTATCGGGGACAGGAATGAAGCTTCCTTT. This codes for CASSIGDRNEASF.

The rearrangement uses TRBV12-3 or TRBV12-4 and TRBJ2-6; the D is unclear. CDR3 length: 15 amino acids. V shed 4 bases and J shed 0 bases, with 7 bases lying between them. DNA of the CDR3: TGTGCCAGCAGTTCCAGCAACTCTGGGGCCAACGTCCTGACTTTC. This sequence encodes CASSSSNSGANVLTF.

In its sample, this clonotype was seen many times. This rearrangement joins TRBV20-1 to TRBJ2-1; no clear D gene. The germline CDR1 and CDR2 sequences are DFQATT and SNEGSKA (reference sequence). The CDR3 is 11 amino acids. The V end was cut by 6 bases, the J end by 7 bases, with 10 bases between. The CDR3 is CSARRENEQFF. The DNA of the CDR3 is TGCAGTGCGAGGAGAGAAAATGAGCAGTTCTTC.

V gene TRBV7-2 combines with J gene TRBJ2-3, with a tentative D call TRBD2 (6 bases). This CDR3 has 14 residues. Germline V gene lookup returns CDR1 SGHTA and CDR2 FQGNSA. V shed 5 bases and J shed 3 bases, with 12 bases lying between them. CDR3 protein: CASSAPTSTDTQYF. CDR3 DNA sequence: TGTGCCAGCAGCGCCCCGACTAGTACAGATACGCAGTATTTT.

The rearrangement links TRBV4-1 to TRBJ2-1; D could derive from TRBD1 or TRBD2 (5 bases each). Germline V lookup: CDR1 MGHRA, CDR2 YSYEKL. The ends were cut back, 4 bases at V and 4 bases at J, with 17 bases in the middle. The CDR3 sequence is 16 residues long. CDR3 nucleotide sequence: TGCGCCAGCAGCCCGCAGGAGGACACTTATTACAATGAGCAGTTCTTC. Encoded protein: CASSPQEDTYYNEQFF.

This chain uses TRBV29-1 with TRBJ2-1; 10 nucleotides line up with TRBD1. CDR1 SQVTM and CDR2 ANQGSEA come from the germline V gene. With V trimmed by 6 bases and J by 6 bases, 8 bases remained unmatched. CDR3 length equals 14 residues. DNA for the CDR3: TGCAGCGTCGGGAGGACAGGGGGGATCAATGAGCAGTTCTTC. Translating it yields CSVGRTGGINEQFF.

The table lists this clonotype with a count of one. At one end, the junction sequence differs from germline, possibly due to a read error. This rearrangement joins TRBV9 to TRBJ2-1; D is ambiguous. Looked up from germline, CDR1 is SGDLS and CDR2 is YYNGEE. This CDR3 comprises 13 residues. CDR3 bases: TGTTCCAGCAGCGTTGAGACTGTAGATGAGCAGTTCTTC. Amino acids: CSSSVETVDEQFF. The whole variable domain, filled in from reference TRBV9 and TRBJ2-1, reads DSGVTQTPKHLITATGQRVTLRCSPRSGDLSVYWYQQSLDQGLQFLIQYYNGEERAKGNILERFSAQQFPDLHSELNLSSLELGDSALYFCSSSVETVDEQFFGPGTRLTVL.

This clonotype was seen ten or more times. V usage is TRBV12-3 or TRBV12-4 and J usage is TRBJ2-3, with 7 bases that match TRBD2. V was pared by 3 bases and J by 2 bases, with 8 bases of the junction left unmatched. This CDR3 contains 16 residues. Here the CDR3 reads CASSLAEGTNTDTQYF. Written as DNA, the CDR3 is TGTGCCAGCAGTTTGGCCGAGGGGACTAACACAGATACGCAGTATTTT.

The CDR3 sequence is CASSLKGWTEAFF. DNA of the CDR3: TGCGCCAGCAGCTTAAAGGGGTGGACTGAAGCTTTCTTT. The chain recombines TRBV5-1 with TRBJ1-1, with D possibly TRBD1 on 5 matching bases. Germline V gene lookup returns CDR1 SGHRS and CDR2 YFSETQ. The CDR3 has 13 residues. Trimming took off 2 bases at V and 5 bases at J, with 10 bases between the two ends.